The 7 T cell receptor beta chains reported below all come from one sample, sequenced in a study of T cells in Graves' hyperthyroidism and ophthalmopathy. Amplified TCR beta CDR3 regions came from RNA transcripts. An initial round of RT-PCR targeting the TCR CDR3 relied on the HTBI primer set. Using its own MiXCR run on the multiplex PCR reads, TCRdb lists one record per CDR3 protein. The sample contains roughly 500,000 distinct CDR3 sequences, around a quarter of which appear only once. The sample comprised blood. These receptors were collected from a woman in her 30s with Graves' ophthalmopathy.

This clonotype was recorded at least ten times. This chain connects TRBV4-1 to TRBJ1-2; D unclear. V dropped 0 bases and J dropped 4 bases, with 12 bases sitting between them. Germline values: CDR1 MGHRA, CDR2 YSYEKL. The length of the CDR3 is 15 residues. CDR3 sequence reads: CASSQDTAIVYGYTF. Written as DNA, the CDR3 is TGCGCCAGCAGCCAAGATACAGCGATTGTCTATGGCTACACCTTC.

The J gene is TRBJ1-1, the V gene TRBV20-1; 8 bases agree with TRBD1. The V segment lost 0 bases and the J segment 0 bases; nucleotides outside the gene matches: 6. The CDR3 length is 16 residues. Looked up from germline, CDR1 is DFQATT and CDR2 is SNEGSKA (reference sequence). The chain's CDR3 is CSARDSGGRMNTEAFF. CDR3 in DNA: TGCAGTGCTAGAGATTCAGGGGGCAGAATGAACACTGAAGCTTTCTTT.

This clonotype showed up just a few times. V is TRBV2 and J is TRBJ1-1, with TRBD1 matching over 9 bases. J was trimmed by 1 base and V by 10 bases; bases with no gene match: 7. CDR3 size: 14 residues. From germline, CDR1 is SNHLY and CDR2 FYNNEI. The CDR3 nucleotides read TGTGCCACCGCGGGACAGGGACCGAACACTGAAGCTTTCTTT. Translated: CATAGQGPNTEAFF.

The chain couples TRBV5-1 to TRBJ2-7; perhaps D is TRBD1 or TRBD2 (5 bases each). The CDR3 length is 16 residues. Trimming took off 4 bases at V and 4 bases at J, with 21 bases between the two ends. CDR1 and CDR2 from the germline V gene are SGHRS and YFSETQ. For the CDR3, the DNA is TGCGCCAGCAGCGCGGAAACGGGACGTCCGAGTTACGAGCAGTACTTC. Protein: CASSAETGRPSYEQYF.

This clonotype was seen a few times. The gene calls are TRBV28 and TRBJ1-2; weak D call: TRBD1 (5 bases). The CDR3 extends over 13 amino acids. Trimming cost V 3 bases and J 7 bases, with 12 bases left between them. Germline V CDR1 and CDR2: MDHEN, SYDVKM. For the CDR3, the DNA is TGTGCCAGCAGTTTGGGACCGCGGGTTGGCTACACCTTC. This sequence encodes CASSLGPRVGYTF.

CDR3 coding DNA: TGTGCCAGTACCCCCGCCTTGAGGGCCGGCTATGGCTACACCTTC. Its protein product is CASTPALRAGYGYTF. The chain combines TRBV19 with TRBJ1-2; D gene uncertain. The germline V and J ends were trimmed by 7 bases and 4 bases, with 19 bases remaining between them. Germline CDR1 reads LNHDA; CDR2 reads SQIVND (reference sequence). The CDR3 runs 15 residues.

This chain links TRBV7-2 with TRBJ1-1, with D possibly being TRBD1 (6 bases). V lost 0 bases and J lost 6, with 14 bases in between. The germline V gene has CDR1 SGHTA and CDR2 FQGNSA. The length of the CDR3 is 15 residues. The CDR3 region is CASSLAQGSRAEAFF. The DNA of the CDR3 is TGTGCCAGCAGCTTAGCACAGGGAAGTCGGGCTGAAGCTTTCTTT.